These 28 T cell receptor beta chains were sequenced from one sample in a study of cytomegalovirus exposure and HLA in healthy donors. PCR was performed using 60 Vbeta and 13 Jbeta primers. TCRdb keeps only in-frame clones here, not all; method: immunoSEQ multiplex PCR. This table has over 120,000 clones, 80% to 85% appearing once. The specimen sequenced was PBMCs. The receptors derive from a woman aged 25 to 39 in good health and CMV-seronegative.

V gene TRBV6-1 combines with J gene TRBJ2-1; 8 bases map to TRBD2. Germline CDR1 MNHNS, CDR2 SASEGT. This CDR3 region has 14 residues. V shed 3 bases and J 4 bases; nucleotides not matched to a gene: 2. This chain's CDR3 is CASSDSGVYNEQFF. CDR3 in DNA: TGTGCCAGCAGTGATAGCGGGGTATACAATGAGCAGTTCTTC.

This clone was seen a few times. This CDR3 is CASSYPTEAFF. CDR3 sequence (DNA): TGTGCCAGCAGTTACCCTACTGAAGCTTTCTTT. The chain uses TRBV6-6 and TRBJ1-1; D unresolved. The V end was cut by 2 bases, the J end by 5 bases, with 3 bases between. The CDR3 spans 11 residues. Germline V gene data show CDR1 as MNHNY and CDR2 as SVGAGI (reference sequence).

This clone was counted between two and nine times. The chain's CDR3 is CSVEGRTVEAFF. CDR3 DNA sequence: TGCAGCGTTGAAGGCCGGACAGTTGAAGCTTTCTTT. The V and J genes are TRBV29-1 and TRBJ1-1, with D maybe TRBD1 (6 bases). Germline CDR1 reads SQVTM; CDR2 reads ANQGSEA. The CDR3 has 12 residues. V was pared by 1 base and J by 7 bases, with 10 bases between.

For the CDR3, the DNA is TGCAGCGCCCAGACGGGGGGGACCCAGTACTTC. This codes for CSAQTGGTQYF. The rearrangement joins TRBV29-1 to TRBJ2-5; the match to TRBD2 covers 7 bases. The germline CDR1 and CDR2 sequences are SQVTM and ANQGSEA. CDR3 length: 11 residues. The V and J ends lost 7 bases and 7 bases, in that order; junction bases with no gene match: 6.

The chain is built from TRBV28 and TRBJ1-1; 12 nucleotides agree with TRBD1. Germline V lookup: CDR1 MDHEN, CDR2 SYDVKM. CDR3 length: 17 residues. The junction had 7 bases not matched to a gene; V was cut back by 2 bases and J by 3 bases. The CDR3 reads CASSLRDRGLEDTEAFF. In DNA form, the CDR3 reads TGTGCCAGCAGTTTACGGGACAGGGGGCTAGAGGACACTGAAGCTTTCTTT.

Worth noting for this clone: An end of the junction does not agree with germline; a read error may underlie this. V and J are TRBV7-9 and TRBJ2-1, with 8 positions matching TRBD2. The length of the CDR3 is 15 residues. CDR1 is SEHNR, CDR2 FQNEAQ, per germline (reference sequence). In DNA, the CDR3 is TGTTCCAGCAGCTTAAGCGGGGGAGCCTACAATGAGCAGTTCTTC. Translating it yields CSSSLSGGAYNEQFF.

The chain has TRBV21-1 and TRBJ2-7; no check of the table's D call, TRBD2, against the DNA was made. TRBV21-1 represents a pseudogene. There are 15 residues in the CDR3. For the CDR3, the DNA is TGTGCCAGCAGCAAAAGGTGGGAGGGGTTCGACGAGCAGTACTTC. It is translated as CASSKRWEGFDEQYF.

The genes are TRBV10-3 and TRBJ1-3; D not resolved. The CDR3 extends over 13 amino acids. The germline V and J ends were trimmed by 11 bases and 0 bases, with 11 bases remaining between them. Per germline, CDR1 ENHRY and CDR2 SYGVKD. The CDR3 sequence: CAAEQSSGNTIYF. Here the CDR3 DNA reads TGTGCCGCCGAACAAAGCTCTGGAAACACCATATATTTT.

The chain employs TRBV4-2 and TRBJ2-2; 13 bases match TRBD2. Trimming at V came to 0 bases and at J to 8 bases, leaving 9 bases not matched to a gene. The CDR3 loop spans 18 amino acids. CDR1 and CDR2 from the germline V gene are LGHNA and YNFKEQ. Here the CDR3 reads CASSQESIGLAGAGELFF. The CDR3 nucleotides read TGTGCCAGCAGCCAAGAGTCAATAGGACTAGCGGGAGCTGGGGAGCTGTTTTTT.

J is TRBJ1-1 and V is TRBV19; no firm D call. The ends were cut back, 3 bases at V and 0 bases at J, with 8 bases in the middle. Germline values: CDR1 LNHDA, CDR2 SQIVND (reference sequence). The CDR3 length is 14 residues. The CDR3 protein is CASSIVRLNTEAFF. The CDR3 bases are TGTGCCAGTAGTATCGTCAGGTTGAACACTGAAGCTTTCTTT. Drawing the rest from reference TRBV19 and TRBJ1-1, the complete variable domain is DGGITQSPKYLFRKEGQNVTLSCEQNLNHDAMYWYRQDPGQGLRLIYYSQIVNDFQKGDIAEGYSVSREKKESFPLTVTSAQKNPTAFYLCASSIVRLNTEAFFGQGTRLTVV.

This chain uses TRBV7-2 with TRBJ2-3; 14 nucleotides align to TRBD2. Germline loops: CDR1 SGHTA, CDR2 FQGNSA. The CDR3 runs to 18 residues. J gave up 2 bases and V 0 bases, and 4 bases lay outside the gene matches. CDR3 DNA sequence: TGTGCCAGCAGCTTAGCGTTGGGACTAGCGGGGGTCACAGATACGCAGTATTTT. Translation: CASSLALGLAGVTDTQYF.

The rearrangement links TRBV2 to TRBJ2-5; 15 nucleotides line up with TRBD2. Trimming cost V 6 bases and J 5 bases; bases outside gene matches: 10. The CDR3 has 17 residues. Germline V gene data show CDR1 as SNHLY and CDR2 as FYNNEI. The CDR3 nucleotides read TGTGCCAGCAGCCCCAGGACTAGCGGGGGGGGTAGGGAGACCCAGTACTTC. It yields the protein CASSPRTSGGGRETQYF.

The V call is TRBV5-1, the J call TRBJ2-7, with a tentative D call TRBD1 (5 bases). The V gene lost 3 bases and the J gene lost 3 bases, with 7 bases spanning the gap. The CDR3 is 12 amino acids. CDR1 and CDR2 (germline): SGHRS, YFSETQ. CDR3: CASSSGHYEQYF. The CDR3 nucleotides are TGCGCCAGCAGCTCTGGACACTACGAGCAGTACTTC. The full variable domain, in which reference TRBV5-1 and TRBJ2-7 provide the parts outside the CDR3, is KAGVTQTPRYLIKTRGQQVTLSCSPISGHRSVSWYQQTPGQGLQFLFEYFSETQRNKGNFPGRFSGRQFSNSRSEMNVSTLELGDSALYLCASSSGHYEQYFGPGTRLTVT.

The V call is TRBV11-2, the J call TRBJ2-3; 7 nucleotides line up with TRBD2. This CDR3 region has 15 residues. The germline gives CDR1 SGHAT, CDR2 FQNNGV. The V segment lost 2 bases and the J segment 1 base; nucleotides outside the gene matches: 3. CDR3 loop: CASSLITSGTDTQYF. The CDR3 nucleotides are TGTGCCAGCAGCTTAATAACTAGCGGCACAGATACGCAGTATTTT.

This clone was counted only a few times. V is TRBV2 and J is TRBJ2-2, with TRBD1 identical over 7 bases. Per the germline V gene, CDR1 is SNHLY and CDR2 is FYNNEI. This CDR3 is 16 amino acids long. The V gene end was trimmed by 8 bases and the J gene end by 2 bases; junction bases not matched to a gene: 11. CDR3 in amino acids: CASLTPGTANTGELFF. The CDR3 DNA reads TGTGCCAGCCTCACCCCCGGGACAGCAAACACCGGGGAGCTGTTTTTT.

This clone is a singleton in its sample. This chain links TRBV11-3 with TRBJ2-3, with TRBD2 identical over 11 bases. With 2 bases clipped from V and 4 bases from J, the junction kept 11 bases outside the gene matches. The CDR3 sequence is 18 residues long. Germline lookup yields CDR1 SGHNT and CDR2 YENEEA. CDR3 DNA sequence: TGTGCCAGCAGCTTAAGAAACATAGCGGGAGGGGAGGCAGATACGCAGTATTTT. This sequence encodes CASSLRNIAGGEADTQYF. Drawing the rest from reference TRBV11-3 and TRBJ2-3, the complete variable domain is EAGVVQSPRYKIIEKKQPVAFWCNPISGHNTLYWYLQNLGQGPELLIRYENEEAVDDSQLPKDRFSAERLKGVDSTLKIQPAELGDSAVYLCASSLRNIAGGEADTQYFGPGTRLTVL.

V gene TRBV28 combines with J gene TRBJ1-1, with TRBD1 matching 9 bases. CDR1 is MDHEN and CDR2 is SYDVKM in the germline V gene. The junction had 11 bases not matched to a gene; V was cut back by 6 bases and J by 0 bases. There are 17 residues in the CDR3. For the CDR3, the DNA is TGTGCCAGCAGATCCGGACAGGGGAGGGGTATGAACACTGAAGCTTTCTTT. Its translation: CASRSGQGRGMNTEAFF.

This sequence joins TRBV5-4 and TRBJ2-1, with TRBD2 matching over 8 bases. This CDR3 contains 15 residues. Trimming at V came to 0 bases and at J to 6 bases, leaving 5 bases not matched to a gene. Germline V gene lookup returns CDR1 SGHNT and CDR2 YYREEE (reference sequence). The CDR3 protein is CASSLVLAGSNEQFF. CDR3 DNA sequence: TGTGCCAGCAGCTTGGTTCTAGCGGGTAGCAATGAGCAGTTCTTC.

The gene calls are TRBV9 and TRBJ2-7; maybe TRBD2 (6 bases). CDR3 length: 13 amino acids. V lost 1 base, J lost 10 bases, and 15 bases lay in between. The germline V gene has CDR1 SGDLS and CDR2 YYNGEE. The CDR3 bases are TGTGCCAGCAGCGTACGGGCCTACGGGGGTCAGTACTTC. Residues: CASSVRAYGGQYF.

Only a few counts were recorded for this clone. The chain carries TRBV5-6 and TRBJ2-7; TRBD2 matches 7 bases. V was pared by 4 bases and J by 3 bases, with 10 bases of the junction left unmatched. In germline, CDR1 is SGHDT, CDR2 YYEEEE. CDR3 size: 15 residues. The CDR3 DNA sequence: TGTGCCAGCAGCCCGGGAGGTTGGGGCCGCTACGAGCAGTACTTC. The encoded protein is CASSPGGWGRYEQYF. Supplemented by reference TRBV5-6 and TRBJ2-7, the full variable domain reads DAGVTQSPTHLIKTRGQQVTLRCSPKSGHDTVSWYQQALGQGPQFIFQYYEEEERQRGNFPDRFSGHQFPNYSSELNVNALLLGDSALYLCASSPGGWGRYEQYFGPGTRLTVT.

This chain links TRBV30 with TRBJ2-1; a possible D gene is TRBD2 (6 bases). Trimming took off 0 bases at V and 4 bases at J, with 7 bases between the two ends. CDR3 size: 13 residues. Germline CDR1 GTSNPN, CDR2 SVGIG (reference sequence). The CDR3 here is CAWSVGLYNEQFF. CDR3 nucleotide sequence: TGTGCCTGGAGTGTAGGACTATACAATGAGCAGTTCTTC.

This clone was observed a few times. The chain has TRBV11-2 and TRBJ1-2; 8 nucleotides align to TRBD1. The ends lost 3 bases at V and 4 bases at J; junction bases unmatched: 7. Germline assignment: CDR1 SGHAT and CDR2 FQNNGV. This CDR3 is built from 15 residues. CDR3 in DNA: TGTGCCAGCAGCTTTGTGCAGGGGGCTGTCTATGGCTACACCTTC. Translation gives CASSFVQGAVYGYTF.

This chain joins TRBV5-6 and TRBJ2-3, with 8 bases matching TRBD2. The ends lost 0 bases at V and 5 bases at J; junction bases unmatched: 8. The length of the CDR3 is 16 residues. Germline V gene sequence: CDR1 SGHDT, CDR2 YYEEEE. Here the CDR3 DNA reads TGTGCCAGCAGCTTGGAATTTAGCGGGGATCTAGATACGCAGTATTTT. This sequence encodes CASSLEFSGDLDTQYF.

The rearrangement links TRBV28 to TRBJ2-1, with 10 bases that match TRBD2. The length of the CDR3 is 14 residues. Germline CDR1 and CDR2: MDHEN and SYDVKM. The trim removed 4 bases at V and 7 bases at J, leaving 4 bases unmatched. Here the CDR3 DNA reads TGTGCCAGCAGTTCCCTGACTAGCGGGAATGAGCAGTTCTTC. It yields the protein CASSSLTSGNEQFF.

The chain has TRBV27 and TRBJ1-1; no clear D gene. The CDR3 is made up of 11 amino acids. Between the trimmed V and J ends, which lost 8 bases and 2 bases, there was a span of 6 bases. Germline V gene sequence: CDR1 MNHEY, CDR2 SMNVEV (reference sequence). CDR3 loop: CASLANTEAFF. CDR3 DNA sequence: TGTGCCAGCTTGGCCAACACTGAAGCTTTCTTT.

The chain carries TRBV30 and TRBJ1-1; a weak D match, TRBD1 (5 bases). Germline CDR1 GTSNPN, CDR2 SVGIG (reference sequence). With 3 bases removed from V and 4 bases from J, the gap between germline ends came to 12 bases. This CDR3 region has 13 residues. The CDR3 DNA is TGTGCCTGGAGCATATCGACAGTCACTGAAGCTTTCTTT. Residues: CAWSISTVTEAFF.

This clone was counted a few times. The genes are TRBV10-3 and TRBJ2-7; TRBD1 matches at 7 bases. With 6 bases clipped from V and 0 bases from J, the junction kept 5 bases outside the gene matches. CDR1 is ENHRY, CDR2 SYGVKD, per germline. The CDR3 loop spans 14 amino acids. The chain's CDR3 is CAIREDRSSYEQYF. CDR3 sequence (DNA): TGTGCCATCAGGGAGGACAGGAGCTCCTACGAGCAGTACTTC.

The gene calls are TRBV21-1 and TRBJ2-7; TRBD2, the table's D call, lacks a check against the DNA. TRBV21-1 is termed a pseudogene. This CDR3 has 14 residues. CDR3 amino acids: CASSRVTATNEQYF. The CDR3 DNA follows: TGTGCCAGCAGCAGGGTGACTGCGACGAACGAGCAGTACTTC.